This TCR beta chain was documented in a study of shared clonotypes between healthy human individuals. Whole-study findings and limits: Sharing across four donors was highest in naive CD4 (around 5%) and lowest in memory CD8 (approximately 0.4%).

This clone was seen once. As yet, its antigen is unknown. The CDR3 has 17 residues. V trimming: 5 bases; J trimming: 0 bases; junction bases outside the gene matches: 8. Per the germline V gene, CDR1 is MGHDK and CDR2 is SYGVNS. Sorted-subset replicate PCRs used around 200 ng of genomic DNA. This amount corresponded to tens of thousands of T cell genomes. In the original analysis: For the immunoSEQ data, sequences were junction-only without quality scores, so filtering differed. Libraries were prepared by immunoSEQ multiplex PCR; TCRdb keeps only in-frame clonotypes and omits some of them. That table supplies the V and J calls and clone size; D and trimming were determined from the DNA. The sample holds approximately 1.5 million clones, 95% to 99% seen once.

J is TRBJ2-7 and V is TRBV25-1; 12 bases map to TRBD2. Sequenced input: naive CD4+ T cells sorted from blood. The subset: CD45RA+ positively selected. This TCR was recovered from a man aged 30 to 45 in good health. CDR3 sequence (DNA): TGTGCCAGCAGTCCCACTAGCGGGAGGCCGGCCTCCTACGAGCAGTACTTC. Translation: CASSPTSGRPASYEQYF.